This passage covers 23 T cell receptor beta chains from one sample sequenced in a study of blood T cell repertoires in COVID-19. TCRdb keeps only in-frame clones here, not all; method: immunoSEQ multiplex PCR. The sample includes roughly 100,000 clones, 91% of them seen just once. Specimen: peripheral blood. The origin of the receptors is a man between 18 and 35 years old with acute or convalescent COVID-19.

The rearrangement joins TRBV19 to TRBJ1-2, with D perhaps TRBD1 (6 bases). The germline gives CDR1 LNHDA, CDR2 SQIVND (reference sequence). This CDR3 has 15 amino acids. The ends were cut back, 4 bases at V and 7 bases at J, with 19 bases in the middle. As DNA, the CDR3 is TGTGCCAGTAGTAACCCCTCAAGGGGGTTTGGTGGCTACACCTTC. Protein product: CASSNPSRGFGGYTF.

The chain recombines TRBV30 with TRBJ2-1; D is unclear. This CDR3 has 13 residues. Trimming removed 0 bases at V and 9 bases at J, with 12 bases between. Germline lookup yields CDR1 GTSNPN and CDR2 SVGIG (reference sequence). The CDR3 DNA follows: TGTGCCTGGAGTGTATTAGAATCTGGTGAGCAGTTCTTC. This encodes CAWSVLESGEQFF. The variable domain in full, with the rest retrieved from reference TRBV30 and TRBJ2-1, is SQTIHQWPATLVQPVGSPLSLECTVEGTSNPNLYWYRQAAGRGLQLLFYSVGIGQISSEVPQNLSASRPQDRQFILSSKKLLLSDSGFYLCAWSVLESGEQFFGPGTRLTVL.

V gene TRBV5-1 combines with J gene TRBJ1-5; D gene unclear. Trimming removed 0 bases at V and 3 bases at J, with 10 bases between. CDR3 length: 15 residues. Germline values: CDR1 SGHRS, CDR2 YFSETQ. CDR3 amino acids: CASSLGLTSNQPQHF. CDR3 coding DNA: TGCGCCAGCAGCTTGGGACTTACATCCAATCAGCCCCAGCATTTT.

The chain has TRBV12-3 or TRBV12-4 and TRBJ2-1; a possible D gene is TRBD2 (6 bases). This CDR3 has 12 amino acids. The V gene lost 2 bases and the J gene lost 10 bases, with 9 bases spanning the gap. Written as DNA, the CDR3 is TGTGCCAGCAGTTTATATCTAGCGGAGCAGTTCTTC. Translating gives CASSLYLAEQFF.

The rearrangement joins TRBV19 to TRBJ2-1; D gene ambiguous. CDR1 and CDR2 (germline): LNHDA, SQIVND (reference sequence). CDR3 length equals 13 residues. V lost 6 bases to trimming and J lost 7 bases, with 13 bases between them. Here the CDR3 reads CASRLAGWNEQFF. CDR3 sequence (DNA): TGTGCCAGTAGGTTAGCCGGGTGGAATGAGCAGTTCTTC.

In its sample, this clone was seen many times. The chain recombines TRBV30 with TRBJ1-4; D remains unclear. The germline CDR1 and CDR2 sequences are GTSNPN and SVGIG (reference sequence). Trimming shortened V by 3 bases and J by 4 bases, and 6 bases separated the two germline ends. The CDR3 loop spans 12 amino acids. CDR3 DNA: TGTGCCTGGAGATTTAATAATGAAAAACTGTTTTTT. It is translated as CAWRFNNEKLFF.

The rearrangement uses TRBV9 and TRBJ2-2, with D perhaps matching TRBD1 (5 bases). This CDR3 is built from 14 residues. The V end was cut by 3 bases, the J end by 6 bases, with 12 bases between. The germline gives CDR1 SGDLS, CDR2 YYNGEE. The CDR3 DNA reads as TGTGCCAGCAGCGGAGCCCAGGGTTCCGGGGAGCTGTTTTTT. Encoded protein: CASSGAQGSGELFF.

The chain is built from TRBV6-4 and TRBJ2-3; 11 bases line up with TRBD2. Per germline, CDR1 MRHNA and CDR2 SNTAGT. Unmatched junction bases numbered 1, after V lost 0 bases and J lost 2 bases. The CDR3 is 16 residues long. Here the CDR3 reads CASSDSSGGATDTQYF. For the CDR3, the DNA is TGTGCCAGCAGTGACTCTAGCGGGGGGGCCACAGATACGCAGTATTTT.

V usage is TRBV11-2 and J usage is TRBJ2-3; 8 bases match TRBD2. This CDR3 has 17 residues. Germline lookup yields CDR1 SGHAT and CDR2 FQNNGV. Germline trimming cut 0 bases from V and 2 bases from J; bases unmatched to any gene: 7. The CDR3 loop reads CASSLDLSRGDTDTQYF. CDR3 nucleotides: TGTGCCAGCAGCTTAGATCTCTCGCGGGGGGACACAGATACGCAGTATTTT.

V gene TRBV5-1 combines with J gene TRBJ2-3; 7 bases line up with TRBD2. The CDR3 spans 14 residues. Germline V gene lookup returns CDR1 SGHRS and CDR2 YFSETQ. V trimming: 0 bases; J trimming: 6 bases; junction bases outside the gene matches: 4. The CDR3 sequence is CASSLVGGFDTQYF. CDR3 coding DNA: TGCGCCAGCAGCTTGGTGGGAGGGTTTGATACGCAGTATTTT.

In DNA, the CDR3 is TGTGCCAGCAGCCCCCTGGGGGGGGCGGTTTATGGCTACACCTTC. This gives the protein CASSPLGGAVYGYTF. This chain connects TRBV6-5 to TRBJ1-2; possible D gene TRBD1, 6 bases. Germline loops: CDR1 MNHEY, CDR2 SVGAGI. The CDR3 contains 15 residues. V shed 6 bases and J shed 5 bases, with 19 bases lying between them.

J is TRBJ1-6 and V is TRBV4-1, with D possibly matching TRBD1 (6 bases). This CDR3 is 15 amino acids long. V lost 4 bases, J lost 7 bases, and 14 bases lay in between. CDR1 is MGHRA and CDR2 is YSYEKL in the germline V gene. The CDR3 DNA is TGCGCCAGCAGCCCCGAGGTGGGGGCAAATTCACCCCTCCACTTT. Translating it yields CASSPEVGANSPLHF.

The chain has TRBV6-6 and TRBJ2-1; D is undetermined. Germline loops: CDR1 MNHNY, CDR2 SVGAGI (reference sequence). The CDR3 extends over 17 amino acids. V shed 8 bases and J shed 4 bases, with 24 bases lying between them. The CDR3 coding sequence is TGTGCCAGCGGTCGTCTTCTCAGTCAGATAAATTACAATGAGCAGTTCTTC. As protein: CASGRLLSQINYNEQFF.

The V gene is TRBV19, the J gene TRBJ2-5; 8 positions match TRBD1. The CDR3 loop spans 16 amino acids. Germline V gene lookup returns CDR1 LNHDA and CDR2 SQIVND (reference sequence). V gave up 3 bases and J gave up 5 bases; unmatched junction bases: 11. This chain's CDR3 is CASSMYPTGGQETQYF. The CDR3 DNA reads TGTGCCAGTAGTATGTACCCCACAGGGGGACAGGAGACCCAGTACTTC. The variable domain in full, completed from reference TRBV19 and TRBJ2-5, reads DGGITQSPKYLFRKEGQNVTLSCEQNLNHDAMYWYRQDPGQGLRLIYYSQIVNDFQKGDIAEGYSVSREKKESFPLTVTSAQKNPTAFYLCASSMYPTGGQETQYFGPGTRLLVL.

V usage is TRBV6-1 and J usage is TRBJ1-1; perhaps TRBD1 as D (5 bases). The CDR3 extends over 14 amino acids. The V end lost 3 bases, the J end lost 7 bases, and 15 bases lay between the germline ends. Germline-derived CDR1 and CDR2 are MNHNS and SASEGT. The CDR3, as DNA: TGTGCCAGCAGTGATAGGCCTCGGGGGAGTGAAGCTTTCTTT. It is translated as CASSDRPRGSEAFF.

The chain employs TRBV14 and TRBJ1-3, with D perhaps TRBD1 (5 bases). CDR1 and CDR2 from the germline V gene are SGHDN and FVKESK. V lost 4 bases and J 0 bases, leaving 16 bases between the germline ends. The CDR3 covers 17 residues. CDR3 loop: CASSPHFPTVSGNTIYF. CDR3 bases: TGTGCCAGCAGCCCACACTTTCCGACAGTCTCTGGAAACACCATATATTTT. The full variable domain, in which reference TRBV14 and TRBJ1-3 provide the parts outside the CDR3, is EAGVTQFPSHSVIEKGQTVTLRCDPISGHDNLYWYRRVMGKEIKFLLHFVKESKQDESGMPNNRFLAERTGGTYSTLKVQPAELEDSGVYFCASSPHFPTVSGNTIYFGEGSWLTVV.

A single count supports this clone. The gene calls are TRBV6-1 and TRBJ1-2, with no clear D. The CDR3 runs 13 residues. Per the germline V gene, CDR1 is MNHNS and CDR2 is SASEGT. The V gene lost 1 base and the J gene lost 3 bases, with 6 bases spanning the gap. CDR3 in amino acids: CASSEVVHYGYTF. The CDR3 DNA is TGTGCCAGCAGTGAAGTAGTACACTATGGCTACACCTTC.

The chain uses TRBV9 and TRBJ2-3, with 8 bases fitting TRBD1. CDR1 and CDR2 from the germline V gene are SGDLS and YYNGEE. This CDR3 has 15 amino acids. The V and J ends lost 2 bases and 5 bases, in that order; junction bases with no gene match: 7. CDR3 amino acids: CASSVQGAVGDTQYF. In DNA form, the CDR3 reads TGTGCCAGCAGCGTGCAGGGGGCTGTTGGAGATACGCAGTATTTT. The full variable domain, in which reference TRBV9 and TRBJ2-3 provide the parts outside the CDR3, is DSGVTQTPKHLITATGQRVTLRCSPRSGDLSVYWYQQSLDQGLQFLIQYYNGEERAKGNILERFSAQQFPDLHSELNLSSLELGDSALYFCASSVQGAVGDTQYFGPGTRLTVL.

The chain couples TRBV5-1 to TRBJ1-5; D possibly corresponds to TRBD1 (5 bases). The CDR3 has 15 residues. The V end lost 2 bases, the J end lost 5 bases, and 14 bases lay between the germline ends. Germline CDR1 is SGHRS and CDR2 is YFSETQ. The CDR3 nucleotides read TGCGCCAGCAGCTTCCGCGGGGGGAAGGATCAGCCCCAGCATTTT. It yields the protein CASSFRGGKDQPQHF.

The chain has TRBV18 and TRBJ2-3, with D unresolved. The V gene's germline CDR1 is KGHSH and CDR2 LQKENI. V lost 3 bases to trimming and J lost 5 bases, with 12 bases between them. This CDR3 region has 14 residues. The DNA of the CDR3 is TGTGCCAGCTCACCGGGCCGACAAGTAGATACGCAGTATTTT. Translation: CASSPGRQVDTQYF.

This chain connects TRBV19 to TRBJ2-1; 7 nucleotides agree with TRBD1. With 5 bases clipped from V and 6 bases from J, the junction kept 13 bases outside the gene matches. Germline lookup yields CDR1 LNHDA and CDR2 SQIVND (reference sequence). The CDR3 has 16 residues. In DNA, the CDR3 is TGTGCCAGTAGTGCCCCTCTGAGGACAGGCTCCAATGAGCAGTTCTTC. Translated: CASSAPLRTGSNEQFF.

J is TRBJ2-1 and V is TRBV19; 11 bases are shared with TRBD2. Germline V gene lookup returns CDR1 LNHDA and CDR2 SQIVND (reference sequence). V lost 5 bases and J lost 10; bases outside the gene matches: 7. This CDR3 is 14 amino acids long. The CDR3 sequence: CASSPGLAGGEQFF. DNA of the CDR3: TGTGCCAGTAGTCCTGGACTAGCGGGTGGGGAGCAGTTCTTC.

The rearrangement joins TRBV24-1 to TRBJ2-5; 9 nucleotides match TRBD1. This CDR3 has 15 amino acids. The germline V gene encodes CDR1 KGHDR and CDR2 SFDVKD. The trim removed 4 bases at V and 4 bases at J, leaving 6 bases unmatched. In nucleotides, the CDR3 is TGTGCCACCAGTGACCCGACAGGGGGTATAGAGACCCAGTACTTC. Its translation is CATSDPTGGIETQYF.